Presented here are 20 T cell receptor beta chains from one specimen sequenced in a study of graft-versus-host responses after intestinal transplantation. Profiling relied on immunoSEQ multiplex PCR, and the TCRdb table lists in-frame clones only, not all of them. The profile covers some 22,000 clones, with about 57% appearing a single time and under 1.2% taken by the ten largest. Sequenced here: alloreactive CD4+ T cells from a mixed lymphocyte reaction culture, sampled before intestinal transplant. As for subset: CFSE-low proliferating T cells sorted from roughly six-day pre-transplant mixed lymphocyte reaction (GvH or HvG direction). These receptors were collected from a human patient who received an intestinal transplant.

This clone ranks as medium-sized. The chain combines TRBV30 with TRBJ2-7, with unresolved D. From germline, CDR1 is GTSNPN and CDR2 SVGIG (reference sequence). V was clipped by 5 bases and J by 0 bases, with 5 bases between them. The CDR3 contains 11 residues. The CDR3 loop is CAWPYSYEQYF. DNA of the CDR3: TGTGCCTGGCCTTACTCCTACGAGCAGTACTTC.

The chain carries TRBV2 and TRBJ2-1; TRBD2 matches at 9 bases. Trimming took 3 bases from V and 2 from J; bases not matched to a gene: 11. The CDR3 extends over 18 amino acids. Germline V gene sequence: CDR1 SNHLY, CDR2 FYNNEI. The CDR3 nucleotides are TGTGCCAGCAGTGACGTAGCGGGGGAGTCTTATCCCTACAATGAGCAGTTCTTC. Translating it yields CASSDVAGESYPYNEQFF.

This chain joins TRBV5-1 and TRBJ1-2, with 12 bases matching TRBD1. The CDR3 spans 15 residues. The germline V gene has CDR1 SGHRS and CDR2 YFSETQ. With 0 bases clipped from V and 4 bases from J, the junction kept 1 base outside the gene matches. CDR3 residues: CASSLEGQGAYGYTF. The CDR3 DNA follows: TGCGCCAGCAGCTTGGAGGGACAGGGGGCCTATGGCTACACCTTC.

The chain combines TRBV6-6 with TRBJ2-7; D may be TRBD1 (6 bases). This CDR3 comprises 13 residues. V was clipped by 8 bases and J by 3 bases, with 14 bases between them. Germline V gives CDR1 MNHNY, CDR2 SVGAGI (reference sequence). In DNA form, the CDR3 reads TGTGCCAGCGGGGGACACCCCCGCTACGAGCAGTACTTC. Amino acids: CASGGHPRYEQYF.

The chain joins TRBV5-4 to TRBJ2-1, with 9 positions matching TRBD2. Germline assignment: CDR1 SGHNT and CDR2 YYREEE (reference sequence). The CDR3 runs 16 residues. The J segment lost 6 bases and the V segment lost 2 bases, leaving 9 bases of the junction unmatched. The chain's CDR3 is CASSLWRREGVNEQFF. DNA of the CDR3: TGTGCCAGCAGCTTATGGAGGCGGGAGGGTGTCAATGAGCAGTTCTTC.

In nucleotides, the CDR3 is TGCGCCAGCAGCTTGGAACAGTCTTATGGCTACACCTTC. Protein: CASSLEQSYGYTF. The gene calls are TRBV5-1 and TRBJ1-2; D call uncertain. Germline-derived CDR1 and CDR2 are SGHRS and YFSETQ. V gave up 0 bases and J gave up 5 bases, with 8 bases separating them. This CDR3 has 13 residues.

The sample holds a few counts of this clone. This chain links TRBV6-5 with TRBJ2-7; 7 nucleotides agree with TRBD2. CDR1 and CDR2 from the germline V gene are MNHEY and SVGAGI. V lost 2 bases, J lost 2 bases, and 6 bases stayed unmatched. CDR3 length: 15 amino acids. The CDR3 spells CASSYRQRGTYEQYF. CDR3 coding DNA: TGTGCCAGCAGTTACAGGCAGCGGGGAACCTACGAGCAGTACTTC.

This clone showed up just a few times. The chain has TRBV7-8 and TRBJ1-6; 10 nucleotides line up with TRBD1. The CDR3 sequence is 15 residues long. The junction had 4 bases not matched to a gene; V was cut back by 3 bases and J by 8 bases. CDR1 and CDR2 (germline): SGHVS, FQNEAQ. In nucleotides, the CDR3 is TGTGCCAGCAGCTTCCTGACAGGGGGCGATTCACCCCTCCACTTT. As protein: CASSFLTGGDSPLHF.

This clone showed up just a few times. The rearrangement joins TRBV10-3 to TRBJ2-3; the match to TRBD2 covers 11 bases. This CDR3 has 17 amino acids. CDR1 is ENHRY, CDR2 SYGVKD, per germline. The junction had 7 bases not matched to a gene; V was cut back by 0 bases and J by 5 bases. The CDR3 DNA reads TGTGCCATCAGTGAGTCTTTGGCTAGCGGGGGGCTAGATACGCAGTATTTT. Amino acid sequence: CAISESLASGGLDTQYF.

The V gene is TRBV18, the J gene TRBJ2-7; D is perhaps TRBD1 (5 bases). The ends were cut back, 3 bases at V and 3 bases at J, with 15 bases in the middle. Per the germline V gene, CDR1 is KGHSH and CDR2 is LQKENI. This CDR3 has 15 residues. The DNA for the CDR3 is TGTGCCAGCTCACCCCAGGGAAGGGGCCACTACGAGCAGTACTTC. Its protein is CASSPQGRGHYEQYF.

This chain joins TRBV19 and TRBJ2-2; weak D call: TRBD1 (6 bases). This CDR3 spans 14 amino acids. Deletions cut 3 bases from V and 4 bases from J, with 9 bases between. The germline CDR1 and CDR2 sequences are LNHDA and SQIVND (reference sequence). The chain's CDR3 is CASSITGSTGELFF. Written as DNA, the CDR3 is TGTGCCAGTAGTATTACAGGGAGCACCGGGGAGCTGTTTTTT.

The sample holds one count of this clone. The chain carries TRBV5-1 and TRBJ2-5; no definite D call. From germline, CDR1 is SGHRS and CDR2 YFSETQ. V was clipped by 2 bases and J by 7 bases, with 18 bases between them. There are 15 residues in the CDR3. Here the CDR3 DNA reads TGCGCCAGCAGCTTAACCGCGGAAAACTTTGGGACCCAGTACTTC. Translation gives CASSLTAENFGTQYF.

The chain links TRBV19 to TRBJ2-1; 7 bases match TRBD1. The V gene's germline CDR1 is LNHDA and CDR2 SQIVND (reference sequence). The V and J ends lost 6 bases and 5 bases, in that order; junction bases with no gene match: 10. The CDR3 is 15 residues long. The CDR3 protein is CASSNRGSSHNEQFF. CDR3 bases: TGTGCCAGTAGCAACAGGGGAAGTTCTCACAATGAGCAGTTCTTC.

V usage is TRBV12-5 and J usage is TRBJ2-2, with D tentatively TRBD2 (6 bases). The CDR3 is made up of 14 amino acids. Germline loops: CDR1 LGHNT, CDR2 FRNRAP. Between the trimmed V and J ends, which lost 8 bases and 9 bases, there was a span of 19 bases. The CDR3 DNA follows: TGTGCTAGTCGTGCGGGGCCCTTTCCCAGGGAGCTGTTTTTT. Amino acids: CASRAGPFPRELFF.

This chain connects TRBV6-6 to TRBJ1-3; 9 bases are shared with TRBD1. V shed 6 bases and J 3 bases; nucleotides not matched to a gene: 6. Per germline, CDR1 MNHNY and CDR2 SVGAGI (reference sequence). The CDR3 length is 15 residues. CDR3 residues: CASSSYRGHGNTIYF. The CDR3 region has the DNA TGTGCCAGCAGCTCGTACAGGGGGCATGGAAACACCATATATTTT.

The chain joins TRBV6-5 to TRBJ1-2; 7 nucleotides line up with TRBD1. V lost 0 bases to trimming and J lost 3 bases; unmatched junction nucleotides: 4. Germline CDR1 is MNHEY and CDR2 is SVGAGI. The CDR3 length is 15 residues. The CDR3 is CASSYSRQGYYGYTF. The CDR3 DNA sequence: TGTGCCAGCAGTTACTCAAGACAGGGTTACTATGGCTACACCTTC.

The rearrangement joins TRBV5-8 to TRBJ2-7; possibly TRBD1 for D (6 bases). V was shortened by 2 bases and J by 5 bases, with 11 bases between the two germline ends. CDR3 length: 13 residues. Germline CDR1 SGHTS, CDR2 YDEGEE. The CDR3 spells CASSLQGRDEQYF. DNA for the CDR3: TGTGCCAGCAGCTTACAGGGTAGAGACGAGCAGTACTTC.

This clone was seen only a few times. The rearrangement links TRBV7-6 to TRBJ2-3, with a weak D call TRBD1 (6 bases). The V end lost 0 bases, the J end lost 7 bases, and 11 bases lay between the germline ends. This CDR3 spans 14 amino acids. From germline, CDR1 is SGHVS and CDR2 FNYEAQ. The CDR3 here is CASSLARTANTQYF. CDR3 in DNA: TGTGCCAGCAGCTTAGCTCGGACAGCGAATACGCAGTATTTT.

V is TRBV28 and J is TRBJ1-5; D possibly corresponds to TRBD1 (6 bases). The CDR3 has 17 residues. Germline lookup yields CDR1 MDHEN and CDR2 SYDVKM. Trimming took off 2 bases at V and 0 bases at J, with 14 bases between the two ends. CDR3 DNA: TGTGCCAGCAGTTTAAAGGGGGTGGGGTATAGCAATCAGCCCCAGCATTTT. Translating gives CASSLKGVGYSNQPQHF.

The table lists this clone with a few counts. The chain uses TRBV28 and TRBJ2-4; TRBD1 aligns across 8 bases. The length of the CDR3 is 18 residues. Germline-derived CDR1 and CDR2 are MDHEN and SYDVKM. Losses at the gene ends were 6 bases for V and 0 bases for J; bases not matched to a gene: 13. CDR3 nucleotide sequence: TGTGCCAGCAGCCGCCGGACAGGGAACGGAGGAGCCAAAAACATTCAGTACTTC. It encodes CASSRRTGNGGAKNIQYF.